This T cell receptor beta chain was identified in a study of T-cell reconstitution after alpha-beta-depleted transplantation in children. CDR3 length: 14 residues. The V gene end was trimmed by 1 base and the J gene end by 3 bases; junction bases not matched to a gene: 1. CDR1 is SGHKS and CDR2 is YYEKEE in the germline V gene (reference sequence). During its preparation, the TCRbeta library received unique molecular identifiers. TCRdb ran MiXCR on the PCR reads and lists one entry per CDR3 protein. The sample contains 200,000 to 300,000 distinct CDR3 sequences, more than 10% of which appear only once. About this clonotype itself: A much larger clone lies a single base off, so this may be a read error. The CDR3 ends on some other residue instead of the conserved phenylalanine or tryptophan, so this is likely a read error.

J is TRBJ1-1 and V is TRBV5-5, with 9 bases lining up with TRBD1. Material: PBMCs from the stem cell graft donor, obtained from the stem cell graft. The TCR originated in a human donor who donated a stem cell graft to a child with acute lymphoblastic leukemia. As DNA, the CDR3 is TGTGCCAGCAGCTTGCGGGACAGGGACACTGAAGCTTTCTAT. Translation: CASSLRDRDTEAFY.